This T cell receptor (beta chain) originates from a study of metastatic and nonmetastatic thyroid tumors. General study findings and limits: Benign nodules were reported to have significantly lower TCR beta diversity than malignant thyroid tumors, in blood and tumor.

With MiXCR, TCRdb reprocessed the PCR reads. Seen here are about 5,500 clones, roughly 30% observed once, and the top ten hold 15% to 20%. Each patient went into thyroid surgery without having received any treatment. This clone was counted a few times. Its antigen is as yet unknown. V gave up 7 bases and J gave up 0 bases; unmatched junction bases: 5. CDR1 is SNHLY and CDR2 is FYNNEI in the germline V gene. The CDR3 covers 14 residues. The rearrangement joins TRBV2 to TRBJ1-1, with 7 bases fitting TRBD1. Specimen: adjacent normal tissue. The TCR comes from a female donor with papillary thyroid cancer or a benign thyroid nodule (not recorded which). Some clones in this sample may be carry-over from other donors' samples. The CDR3 loop is CASTWDSMNTEAFF. Written as DNA, the CDR3 is TGTGCCAGCACCTGGGACAGCATGAACACTGAAGCTTTCTTT.